A single sample gave rise to the 8 T cell receptor beta chains below, sequenced in a study of cytomegalovirus exposure and HLA in healthy donors. The repertoire was sequenced with immunoSEQ multiplex PCR; TCRdb's copy has only in-frame clones and lacks some. The table has 100,000 to 150,000 clones, about 93% seen once. Sequencing was performed on PBMCs. The receptor set was obtained from a woman under 30 in good health and CMV-seronegative.

The chain links TRBV29-1 to TRBJ2-1; D remains unclear. Germline V gene data show CDR1 as SQVTM and CDR2 as ANQGSEA. The CDR3 is 14 amino acids. Deletions cut 0 bases from V and 8 bases from J, with 14 bases between. CDR3 sequence reads: CSVEDNTAAHEQFF. CDR3 DNA: TGCAGCGTTGAAGATAATACGGCGGCCCATGAGCAGTTCTTC.

This rearrangement joins TRBV30 to TRBJ1-2, with 8 bases aligning to TRBD1. CDR3 length: 13 amino acids. In germline, CDR1 is GTSNPN, CDR2 SVGIG (reference sequence). The junction had 8 bases not matched to a gene; V was cut back by 3 bases and J by 8 bases. This CDR3 reads CAWRFQGARGYTF. For the CDR3, the DNA is TGTGCCTGGAGGTTCCAGGGGGCGCGGGGCTACACCTTC.

The rearrangement joins TRBV6-6 to TRBJ1-1, with TRBD1 identical over 11 bases. The V segment lost 8 bases and the J segment 5 bases; nucleotides outside the gene matches: 7. The CDR3 totals 14 residues. The germline V gene encodes CDR1 MNHNY and CDR2 SVGAGI (reference sequence). The CDR3 loop is CASRDRGGGTEAFF. In DNA, the CDR3 is TGTGCCAGCCGGGACAGGGGGGGAGGGACTGAAGCTTTCTTT.

The rearrangement uses TRBV7-2 and TRBJ1-6; a possible D gene is TRBD1 (6 bases). Germline CDR1 SGHTA, CDR2 FQGNSA. Deletions cut 5 bases from V and 8 bases from J, with 10 bases between. The CDR3 is made up of 13 amino acids. CDR3 loop: CASSTDRYSPLHF. DNA for the CDR3: TGTGCCAGCAGCACGGACAGATATTCACCCCTCCACTTT.

The chain carries TRBV30 and TRBJ1-2; TRBD1 is a possible D gene (5 bases). Trimming pared 2 bases from V and 9 bases from J, leaving 13 bases between. CDR1 GTSNPN and CDR2 SVGIG come from the germline V gene (reference sequence). This CDR3 comprises 12 residues. DNA for the CDR3: TGTGCCTGGAGTCCCATGGGGGGAAGCTACACCTTC. Its protein product is CAWSPMGGSYTF.

The chain carries TRBV5-6 and TRBJ2-5, with TRBD1 matching 9 bases. This CDR3 is 14 amino acids long. Unmatched junction bases numbered 3, after V lost 1 base and J lost 5 bases. Looked up from germline, CDR1 is SGHDT and CDR2 is YYEEEE. CDR3 sequence (DNA): TGTGCCAGCAGCTTGACAGGGGGCGGTGAGACCCAGTACTTC. Translating gives CASSLTGGGETQYF.

The J gene is TRBJ2-1, the V gene TRBV7-2, with 10 bases aligning to TRBD1. Trimming cost V 1 base and J 6 bases; bases outside gene matches: 3. Germline V CDR1 and CDR2: SGHTA, FQGNSA. The CDR3 is 15 residues long. CDR3 loop: CASSLGQGASNEQFF. CDR3 DNA: TGTGCCAGCAGCTTAGGACAGGGGGCGAGCAATGAGCAGTTCTTC.

This chain joins TRBV5-5 and TRBJ1-2; TRBD1 is a possible D gene (5 bases). Germline V CDR1 and CDR2: SGHKS, YYEKEE (reference sequence). V lost 4 bases and J 7 bases, leaving 14 bases between the germline ends. The CDR3 spans 13 residues. The CDR3 DNA follows: TGTGCCAGCAGCACGGGGGGATCTGGTGGCTACACCTTC. It translates to CASSTGGSGGYTF.